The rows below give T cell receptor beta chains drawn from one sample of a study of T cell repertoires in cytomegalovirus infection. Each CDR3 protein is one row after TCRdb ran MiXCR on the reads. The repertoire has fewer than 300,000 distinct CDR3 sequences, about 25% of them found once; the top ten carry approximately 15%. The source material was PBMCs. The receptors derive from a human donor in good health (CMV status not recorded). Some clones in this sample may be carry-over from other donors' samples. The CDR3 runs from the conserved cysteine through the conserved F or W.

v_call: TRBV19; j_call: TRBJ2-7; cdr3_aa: CASSIGSGGYEQYF
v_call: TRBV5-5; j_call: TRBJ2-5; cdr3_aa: CASSSGRQGIRETQYF
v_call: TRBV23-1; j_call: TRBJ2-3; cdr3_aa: CASSRKYRCTDTQYF
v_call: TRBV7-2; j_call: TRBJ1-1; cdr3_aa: CASSRVINTEAFF
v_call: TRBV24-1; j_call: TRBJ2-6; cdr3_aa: CATSDSTGFGANVLTF
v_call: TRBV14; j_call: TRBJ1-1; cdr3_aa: CASSQVLRQGARSTEAFF
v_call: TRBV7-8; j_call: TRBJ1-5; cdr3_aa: CASSATRTTSNQPQHF
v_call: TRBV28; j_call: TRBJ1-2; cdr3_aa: CASRAGGGRGYTF
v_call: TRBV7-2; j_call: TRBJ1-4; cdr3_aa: CASSLGGPNEKLFF
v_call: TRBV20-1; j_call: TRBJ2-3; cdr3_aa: CSARDWAGPTDTQYF
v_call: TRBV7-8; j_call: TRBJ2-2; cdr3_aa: CASSLEGDYGRELFF
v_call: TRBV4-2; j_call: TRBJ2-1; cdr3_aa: CASSQGEGGYNEQFF
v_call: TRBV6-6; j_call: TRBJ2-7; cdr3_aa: CASTAHQTATYEQYF
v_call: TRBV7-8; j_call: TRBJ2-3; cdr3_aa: CASSLEVGF
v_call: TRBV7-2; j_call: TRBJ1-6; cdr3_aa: CASSLSWGDSPLHF
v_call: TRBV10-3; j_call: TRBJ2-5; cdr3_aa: CAINPGRGETQYF
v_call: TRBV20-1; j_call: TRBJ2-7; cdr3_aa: CSVRQELVGEQYF
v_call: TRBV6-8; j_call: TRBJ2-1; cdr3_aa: CASSYQGGGNEQFF
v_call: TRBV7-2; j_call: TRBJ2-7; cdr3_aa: CASGTRYEQYF
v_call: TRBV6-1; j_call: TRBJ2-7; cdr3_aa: CASEDRISPYEQYF
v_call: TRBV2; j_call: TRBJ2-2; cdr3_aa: CASSIGLVTGELFF
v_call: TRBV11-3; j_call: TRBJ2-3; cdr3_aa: CASSLLRENTQYF
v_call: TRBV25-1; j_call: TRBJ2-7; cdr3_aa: CASTMTGPSYEQYF
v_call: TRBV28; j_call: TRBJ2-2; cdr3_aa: CASSSPSSSGRDTGELFF
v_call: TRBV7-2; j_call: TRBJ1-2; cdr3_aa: CASSLDRTNGYTF
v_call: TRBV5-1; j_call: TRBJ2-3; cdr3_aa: CASSFGARGPDTQYF
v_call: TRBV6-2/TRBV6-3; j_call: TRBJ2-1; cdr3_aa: CASTLGGVGAYNEQFF
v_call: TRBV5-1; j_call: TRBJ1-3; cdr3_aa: CASSDRGFGNTIYF
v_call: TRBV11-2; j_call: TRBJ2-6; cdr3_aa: CASSLTYSGANVLTF
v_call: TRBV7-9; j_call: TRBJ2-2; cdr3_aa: CASTPRNRGDTGELFF
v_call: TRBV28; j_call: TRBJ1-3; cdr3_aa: CASRDGQWGNTIYF
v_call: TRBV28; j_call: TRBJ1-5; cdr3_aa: CASSSANQPQHF
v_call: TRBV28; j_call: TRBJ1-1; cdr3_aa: CASRKGGVLLAFF
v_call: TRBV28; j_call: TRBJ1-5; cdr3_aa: CASTLPSSNQPQHF
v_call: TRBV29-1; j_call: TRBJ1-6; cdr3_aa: CSGRQGTISPLHF
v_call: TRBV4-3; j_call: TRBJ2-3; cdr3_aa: CASSQAHRVSDTQYF
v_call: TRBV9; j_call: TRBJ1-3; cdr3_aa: CASSVDRWGNTIYF
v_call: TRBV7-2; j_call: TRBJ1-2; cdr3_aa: CASSLVTSNYGYTF
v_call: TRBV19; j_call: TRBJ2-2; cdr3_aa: CASSNGANTGELFF